Each of the 32 T cell receptor beta chains below was sequenced from the same sample in a study of CD8+ T cells in alopecia areata. Following extraction, RNA underwent reverse transcription to cDNA, which served as the sequencing template. Sequencing was performed with immunoSEQ multiplex PCR; in TCRdb, only in-frame clones are kept and a portion is missing. The sample carries under 250,000 clones, about 60% recorded once. This specimen consisted of CD4+ T cells sorted from blood, obtained at week 0. These receptors all come from a human donor with alopecia areata.

This clone was recorded only once. A much larger clone lies a single base off, so this may be a read error. The V call is TRBV7-9, the J call TRBJ1-2, with D possibly being TRBD1 (6 bases). Trimming left V 5 bases short and J 2 bases short, with 9 bases between. CDR1 and CDR2 from the germline V gene are SEHNR and FQNEAQ (reference sequence). CDR3 length: 13 amino acids. CDR3 in amino acids: CASSLGQNYGYTF. The CDR3 DNA is TGTGCCAGCAGCCTCGGACAGAACTATGGCTACACCTTC. The full variable domain, completed using reference TRBV7-9 and TRBJ1-2, is DTGVSQNPRHKITKRGQNVTFRCDPISEHNRLYWYRQTLGQGPEFLTYFQNEAQLEKSRLLSDRFSAERPKGSFSTLEIQRTEQGDSAMYLCASSLGQNYGYTFGSGTRLTVV.

Only a few counts were recorded for this clone. The V and J genes are TRBV29-1 and TRBJ1-2; no clear D gene. The germline CDR1 and CDR2 sequences are SQVTM and ANQGSEA. Trimming pared 3 bases from V and 2 bases from J, leaving 4 bases between. The CDR3 runs to 11 residues. DNA of the CDR3: TGCAGCGTTGAGGACAACTATGGCTACACCTTC. Protein: CSVEDNYGYTF. Full variable domain (remainder filled in from reference TRBV29-1 and TRBJ1-2): SAVISQKPSRDICQRGTSLTIQCQVDSQVTMMFWYRQQPGQSLTLIATANQGSEATYESGFVIDKFPISRPNLTFSTLTVSNMSPEDSSIYLCSVEDNYGYTFGSGTRLTVV.

This chain joins TRBV29-1 and TRBJ1-5; D gene unclear. This CDR3 has 13 amino acids. From germline, CDR1 is SQVTM and CDR2 ANQGSEA. Trimming removed 6 bases at V and 5 bases at J, with 14 bases between. CDR3 coding DNA: TGCAGCGTCCGAAATCGGGCTGATCAGCCCCAGCATTTT. Amino acids: CSVRNRADQPQHF.

The chain employs TRBV30 and TRBJ2-1; a weak D match, TRBD2 (5 bases). The CDR3 extends over 15 amino acids. Trimming stripped 3 bases from V and 1 base from J, with 13 bases between. The germline V gene has CDR1 GTSNPN and CDR2 SVGIG (reference sequence). CDR3 DNA sequence: TGTGCCTGGAGATCTAGCCGCAGGTCCTACAATGAGCAGTTCTTC. Residues: CAWRSSRRSYNEQFF.

The V and J genes are TRBV5-1 and TRBJ2-7; 10 nucleotides align to TRBD2. CDR1 is SGHRS, CDR2 YFSETQ, per germline. Losses at the gene ends were 0 bases for V and 0 bases for J; bases not matched to a gene: 6. The length of the CDR3 is 17 residues. In nucleotides, the CDR3 is TGCGCCAGCAGCTTGGCCGCTAGCGGGGGCCCCTCCTACGAGCAGTACTTC. Protein product: CASSLAASGGPSYEQYF.

The rearrangement joins TRBV9 to TRBJ2-7; TRBD1 might be the D (5 bases). Trimming cost V 0 bases and J 7 bases, with 17 bases left between them. The CDR3 is made up of 15 amino acids. CDR1 and CDR2 from the germline V gene are SGDLS and YYNGEE. The CDR3 bases are TGTGCCAGCAGCGTAGATCAAGGGGCCACCGGGGAGCAGTACTTC. This gives the protein CASSVDQGATGEQYF.

The V call is TRBV5-1, the J call TRBJ2-1, with TRBD2 matching 14 bases. Germline assignment: CDR1 SGHRS and CDR2 YFSETQ. CDR3 length equals 15 residues. V lost 5 bases, J lost 7 bases, and 5 bases stayed unmatched. CDR3 sequence reads: CASRDRTSGRNEQFF. DNA of the CDR3: TGCGCCAGCAGAGATAGGACTAGCGGGAGGAATGAGCAGTTCTTC.

The V and J genes are TRBV30 and TRBJ2-7, with D unclear. The ends were cut back, 4 bases at V and 1 base at J, with 14 bases in the middle. Germline lookup yields CDR1 GTSNPN and CDR2 SVGIG (reference sequence). CDR3 size: 14 residues. CDR3 sequence reads: CAWIKALGSYEQYF. The CDR3 bases are TGTGCCTGGATTAAAGCTCTTGGGTCCTACGAGCAGTACTTC.

The V gene is TRBV14, the J gene TRBJ2-7; D is perhaps TRBD1 (6 bases). The CDR3 totals 15 residues. V lost 2 bases and J lost 5, with 16 bases in between. CDR1 and CDR2 (germline): SGHDN, FVKESK. The CDR3 loop is CASSQRGTTLDEQYF. The DNA of the CDR3 is TGTGCCAGCAGCCAACGAGGGACAACTTTAGACGAGCAGTACTTC.

The gene calls are TRBV7-3 and TRBJ2-7; 9 nucleotides line up with TRBD1. The V gene's germline CDR1 is SGHTA and CDR2 FQGTGA. The CDR3 is 17 residues long. Unmatched junction bases numbered 8, after V lost 0 bases and J lost 2 bases. The chain's CDR3 is CASSLTGLDRGTYEQYF. The CDR3 region has the DNA TGTGCCAGCAGCTTAACGGGTCTCGACAGGGGGACCTACGAGCAGTACTTC.

This clone was observed a handful of times. This chain uses TRBV4-1 with TRBJ1-6; no clear D. V shed 1 base and J shed 6 bases, with 1 base lying between them. This CDR3 contains 12 residues. CDR1 and CDR2 (germline): MGHRA, YSYEKL. The CDR3 bases are TGCGCCAGCAGCCAAGTTAATTCACCCCTCCACTTT. The encoded protein is CASSQVNSPLHF.

This clone was detected once. The chain recombines TRBV11-2 with TRBJ1-1; 9 bases line up with TRBD1. The germline V gene encodes CDR1 SGHAT and CDR2 FQNNGV. The CDR3 length is 15 residues. The ends lost 5 bases at V and 10 bases at J; junction bases unmatched: 14. CDR3 protein: CASSQSGGQGFPAFF. The CDR3 DNA is TGTGCCAGCAGCCAGAGTGGGGGACAGGGATTTCCAGCTTTCTTT.

The V and J genes are TRBV30 and TRBJ2-3, with TRBD2 matching over 10 bases. V was clipped by 3 bases and J by 1 base; unmatched bases: 7. The germline V gene has CDR1 GTSNPN and CDR2 SVGIG (reference sequence). The CDR3 contains 16 residues. The DNA of the CDR3 is TGTGCCTGGAGGTCTTTCGGGACTAGCGGCACAGATACGCAGTATTTT. It specifies CAWRSFGTSGTDTQYF.

The V gene is TRBV2, the J gene TRBJ1-1; TRBD1 might be the D (5 bases). The CDR3 consists of 13 residues. CDR1 SNHLY and CDR2 FYNNEI come from the germline V gene. Deletions cut 7 bases from V and 5 bases from J, with 14 bases between. The CDR3 loop is CASKVGERTEAFF. CDR3 bases: TGTGCCAGCAAAGTAGGGGAGAGGACTGAAGCTTTCTTT.

The V gene is TRBV18, the J gene TRBJ1-5; D gene unclear. Germline V gene data show CDR1 as KGHSH and CDR2 as LQKENI. V lost 3 bases and J 5 bases, leaving 14 bases between the germline ends. There are 15 residues in the CDR3. The CDR3: CASSPLPDRDQPQHF. For the CDR3, the DNA is TGTGCCAGCTCACCCCTCCCGGATAGGGATCAGCCCCAGCATTTT.

This clone showed up just a few times. The genes are TRBV7-3 and TRBJ2-5; D gene ambiguous. V lost 5 bases and J lost 4, with 11 bases in between. The CDR3 sequence is 13 residues long. Per germline, CDR1 SGHTA and CDR2 FQGTGA. In nucleotides, the CDR3 is TGTGCCAGCAGCCGAGACTTTGGAGAGACCCAGTACTTC. Translated, it gives CASSRDFGETQYF.

There are a few counts of this clone. Distinct nucleotide sequences in the sample also encode this CDR3. This chain connects TRBV2 to TRBJ2-3; the D is unclear. Per germline, CDR1 SNHLY and CDR2 FYNNEI. The CDR3 spans 12 residues. The V end was cut by 6 bases, the J end by 4 bases, with 8 bases between. The CDR3 protein is CASSATADTQYF. In nucleotides, the CDR3 is TGTGCCAGCAGCGCCACAGCAGATACGCAGTATTTT.

The rearrangement uses TRBV29-1 and TRBJ1-1; no firm D call. Germline V gene lookup returns CDR1 SQVTM and CDR2 ANQGSEA. The germline V and J ends were trimmed by 5 bases and 0 bases, with 7 bases remaining between them. CDR3 length: 12 residues. CDR3 residues: CSVRRLNTEAFF. In DNA, the CDR3 is TGCAGCGTTCGCCGGTTGAACACTGAAGCTTTCTTT.

V is TRBV4-1 and J is TRBJ1-4, with unresolved D. The CDR3 runs 14 residues. Trimming shortened V by 4 bases and J by 8 bases, and 14 bases separated the two germline ends. Germline-derived CDR1 and CDR2 are MGHRA and YSYEKL. The CDR3, as DNA: TGCGCCAGCAGCCCTACCTCGGGCTTCGAAAAACTGTTTTTT. This codes for CASSPTSGFEKLFF.

The chain recombines TRBV1 with TRBJ2-2; whether TRBD2, the table's D call, matches the DNA was not checked. TRBV1 is a known pseudogene. The CDR3 is 17 amino acids. The CDR3 DNA sequence: TGCACCAGCAGCCAAGACGTAGCGGGGGCCGACACCGGGGAGCTGTTTTTT. Amino acid sequence: CTSSQDVAGADTGELFF.

This clone has a handful of counts. The rearrangement uses TRBV7-9 and TRBJ1-1; no firm D call. The CDR3 covers 13 residues. Trimming cost V 5 bases and J 3 bases, with 10 bases left between them. Germline CDR1 and CDR2: SEHNR and FQNEAQ (reference sequence). The CDR3 sequence is CASSREAYTEAFF. In DNA, the CDR3 is TGTGCCAGCAGCAGGGAAGCGTACACTGAAGCTTTCTTT.

The chain couples TRBV5-1 to TRBJ1-3, with unresolved D. The germline CDR1 and CDR2 sequences are SGHRS and YFSETQ. Trimming left V 4 bases short and J 2 bases short, with 10 bases between. The CDR3 runs 14 residues. CDR3 sequence: CASSLDVTGNTIYF. For the CDR3, the DNA is TGCGCCAGCAGCCTGGACGTTACTGGAAACACCATATATTTT.

The chain recombines TRBV30 with TRBJ1-1; no clear D gene. There are 14 residues in the CDR3. Trimming pared 4 bases from V and 0 bases from J, leaving 12 bases between. Germline CDR1 is GTSNPN and CDR2 is SVGIG (reference sequence). The CDR3 nucleotides are TGTGCCTGGACCCGGAATAGGATGAACACTGAAGCTTTCTTT. This codes for CAWTRNRMNTEAFF.

This clone turned up a few times. The rearrangement links TRBV30 to TRBJ1-1; D call uncertain. Germline-derived CDR1 and CDR2 are GTSNPN and SVGIG (reference sequence). The CDR3 extends over 13 amino acids. Trimming cost V 4 bases and J 3 bases, with 12 bases left between them. The CDR3 loop is CAWNKGLDTEAFF. The CDR3 nucleotides read TGTGCCTGGAATAAGGGTCTGGACACTGAAGCTTTCTTT.

This clone was seen only a few times. The V call is TRBV5-1, the J call TRBJ1-2; D might be TRBD1 (6 bases). Deletions cut 8 bases from V and 6 bases from J, with 23 bases between. CDR1 is SGHRS and CDR2 is YFSETQ in the germline V gene. The CDR3 sequence is 15 residues long. The DNA for the CDR3 is TGCGCCAGTCATAGGGGGTCCGGCAGTCCTCATGGCTACACCTTC. The encoded protein is CASHRGSGSPHGYTF.

J is TRBJ1-1 and V is TRBV11-2; 7 bases align to TRBD1. Trimming took 4 bases from V and 5 from J; bases not matched to a gene: 10. CDR3 length: 15 amino acids. CDR1 and CDR2 from the germline V gene are SGHAT and FQNNGV. The CDR3 region has the DNA TGTGCCAGCAGCTCGTTCTCTGCAGGGGGAACTGAAGCTTTCTTT. Amino acids: CASSSFSAGGTEAFF. Drawing the rest from reference TRBV11-2 and TRBJ1-1, the complete variable domain is EAGVAQSPRYKIIEKRQSVAFWCNPISGHATLYWYQQILGQGPKLLIQFQNNGVVDDSQLPKDRFSAERLKGVDSTLKIQPAKLEDSAVYLCASSSFSAGGTEAFFGQGTRLTVV.

This rearrangement joins TRBV15 to TRBJ2-7, with D maybe TRBD2 (6 bases). Germline CDR1 and CDR2: LNHNV and YYDKDF (reference sequence). The CDR3 extends over 14 amino acids. Trimming took off 0 bases at V and 2 bases at J, with 8 bases between the two ends. This CDR3 is CATSRDSGAYEQYF. CDR3 in DNA: TGTGCCACCAGCAGAGATTCGGGGGCCTACGAGCAGTACTTC. Variable domain in full (rest from reference TRBV15 and TRBJ2-7): DAMVIQNPRYQVTQFGKPVTLSCSQTLNHNVMYWYQQKSSQAPKLLFHYYDKDFNNEADTPDNFQSRRPNTSFCFLDIRSPGLGDTAMYLCATSRDSGAYEQYFGPGTRLTVT.

J is TRBJ2-5 and V is TRBV4-1; D may be TRBD1 (5 bases). The V end lost 4 bases, the J end lost 0 bases, and 9 bases lay between the germline ends. Germline V gives CDR1 MGHRA, CDR2 YSYEKL. The CDR3 sequence is 14 residues long. CDR3 region: CASSLKGDQETQYF. In nucleotides, the CDR3 is TGCGCCAGCAGCCTAAAAGGGGACCAAGAGACCCAGTACTTC.

This CDR3 reads CASSQVPSGGGNIQYF. CDR3 coding DNA: TGCGCCAGCAGCCAAGTTCCTAGCGGCGGAGGGAACATTCAGTACTTC. The V call is TRBV4-1, the J call TRBJ2-4, with 7 positions matching TRBD2. The CDR3 runs to 16 residues. CDR1 is MGHRA and CDR2 is YSYEKL in the germline V gene. The ends lost 1 base at V and 7 bases at J; junction bases unmatched: 10.

The chain uses TRBV14 and TRBJ2-2, with D hard to call. CDR1 and CDR2 (germline): SGHDN, FVKESK. This CDR3 is built from 13 residues. V lost 4 bases to trimming and J lost 3 bases, with 6 bases between them. The CDR3 reads CASSPRYTGELFF. The CDR3 DNA is TGTGCCAGCAGCCCACGGTACACCGGGGAGCTGTTTTTT. Complete variable domain (other parts from reference TRBV14 and TRBJ2-2): EAGVTQFPSHSVIEKGQTVTLRCDPISGHDNLYWYRRVMGKEIKFLLHFVKESKQDESGMPNNRFLAERTGGTYSTLKVQPAELEDSGVYFCASSPRYTGELFFGEGSRLTVL.

The chain has TRBV29-1 and TRBJ1-1, with D unclear. Trimming removed 0 bases from V and 3 bases from J, with 26 bases in between. The CDR3 runs 19 residues. Germline V gives CDR1 SQVTM, CDR2 ANQGSEA. In nucleotides, the CDR3 is TGCAGCGTTGAAGAGGTACGCGTGGTCTTGATTAGGTATTACACTGAAGCTTTCTTT. Its translation: CSVEEVRVVLIRYYTEAFF.

V usage is TRBV30 and J usage is TRBJ2-1; D is undetermined. Between the trimmed V and J ends, which lost 6 bases and 9 bases, there was a span of 9 bases. This CDR3 region has 10 residues. Germline-derived CDR1 and CDR2 are GTSNPN and SVGIG (reference sequence). The CDR3 protein is CACWMGEQFF. Written as DNA, the CDR3 is TGTGCCTGCTGGATGGGTGAGCAGTTCTTC. The full variable domain, completed using reference TRBV30 and TRBJ2-1, is SQTIHQWPATLVQPVGSPLSLECTVEGTSNPNLYWYRQAAGRGLQLLFYSVGIGQISSEVPQNLSASRPQDRQFILSSKKLLLSDSGFYLCACWMGEQFFGPGTRLTVL.